This T cell receptor beta chain was sequenced during a study of immune characterization of retroperitoneal liposarcoma. Using its own MiXCR run on the PCR reads, TCRdb lists one record per CDR3 protein. The sample records some 9,300 distinct CDR3 sequences, approximately 24% being singletons. To note about this clonotype: A clone one base away is much larger, so this may be a read error.

This CDR3 comprises 15 residues. Trimming took 2 bases from V and 5 from J; bases not matched to a gene: 7. This chain connects TRBV12-3 or TRBV12-4 to TRBJ2-3; 7 bases are shared with TRBD2. The clonotype comes from a male donor with retroperitoneal liposarcoma. Sequencing used blood. This CDR3 is CASSLSVGEGDTQYF. The DNA for the CDR3 is TGTGCCAGCAGTTTAAGTGTCGGGGAGGGAGATACGCAGTATTTT.